The rows below give T cell receptor beta chains drawn from one sample of a study of blood T cell repertoires in COVID-19. Sequencing used immunoSEQ multiplex PCR; TCRdb keeps in-frame clones, though not all of them. Counted here are 130,000 to 150,000 clones, roughly 90% occurring once; the ten biggest clones make up under 3%. What was sequenced was peripheral blood. These receptors were obtained from a human donor in a cohort sampled during active COVID-19. Each CDR3 is given with its conserved first and last residue. Each record gives: D gene, clone size, J gene, V gene, CDR3 DNA, CDR3 protein. The D gene is left open where the match is weak. Clone sizes are given selectively: once, few, many, or a class where the clone is expanded.

D gene: .; clone size: .; J gene: TRBJ2-7; V gene: TRBV5-6; CDR3 DNA: TGTGCCAGCAGCTTATCGCAGGGTCACATTTACGAGCAGTACTTC; CDR3 protein: CASSLSQGHIYEQYF
D gene: .; clone size: .; J gene: TRBJ1-5; V gene: TRBV18; CDR3 DNA: TGTGCCAGCTCAGTAGATGGGGGGAGCAATCAGCCCCAGCATTTT; CDR3 protein: CASSVDGGSNQPQHF
D gene: TRBD2; clone size: .; J gene: TRBJ2-7; V gene: TRBV7-2; CDR3 DNA: TGTGCCAGCAGCATTACTAGCGGGGGGGCGAGCGAGCAGTACTTC; CDR3 protein: CASSITSGGASEQYF
D gene: TRBD1; clone size: once; J gene: TRBJ2-1; V gene: TRBV7-3; CDR3 DNA: TGTGCCAGCAGCTCAACAGGGGGATCCGGCAATGAGCAGTTCTTC; CDR3 protein: CASSSTGGSGNEQFF
D gene: .; clone size: .; J gene: TRBJ2-4; V gene: TRBV7-2; CDR3 DNA: TGTGCCAGCAGCCTAGCCGACATTCAGTACTTC; CDR3 protein: CASSLADIQYF
D gene: TRBD2; clone size: once; J gene: TRBJ2-2; V gene: TRBV7-9; CDR3 DNA: TGTGCCAGCAGCATTAGCACAGCGGGGGGGCCGTCGGAGCTGTTTTTT; CDR3 protein: CASSISTAGGPSELFF
D gene: TRBD1; clone size: once; J gene: TRBJ2-1; V gene: TRBV19; CDR3 DNA: TGTGCCAGTAGTATACAGGGGGACAATGAGCAGTTCTTC; CDR3 protein: CASSIQGDNEQFF
D gene: TRBD2; clone size: .; J gene: TRBJ2-7; V gene: TRBV28; CDR3 DNA: TGTGCCAGCAGTCCTGGGGGACTAGCGGTAGAAAGCTCCTACGAGCAGTACTTC; CDR3 protein: CASSPGGLAVESSYEQYF
D gene: TRBD2; clone size: .; J gene: TRBJ2-1; V gene: TRBV27; CDR3 DNA: TGTGCCAGCAGTTTATGGGCCCCCGGGACTAGCGGGTTCTCCTACAATGAGCAGTTCTTC; CDR3 protein: CASSLWAPGTSGFSYNEQFF
D gene: TRBD1; clone size: .; J gene: TRBJ1-6; V gene: TRBV30; CDR3 DNA: TGTGCCTGGAGTGCCGGACAGGATAATTCACCCCTCCACTTT; CDR3 protein: CAWSAGQDNSPLHF
D gene: .; clone size: .; J gene: TRBJ1-5; V gene: TRBV27; CDR3 DNA: TGTGCCAGCAGTTTATCCATTCGGCAGCCCCAGCATTTT; CDR3 protein: CASSLSIRQPQHF
D gene: .; clone size: .; J gene: TRBJ1-5; V gene: TRBV4-2; CDR3 DNA: TGTGCCAGCAGCCAAGGAGGGCCCGGGACAAATAGCAATCAGCCCCAGCATTTT; CDR3 protein: CASSQGGPGTNSNQPQHF
D gene: TRBD1; clone size: .; J gene: TRBJ1-6; V gene: TRBV7-3; CDR3 DNA: TGTGCCAGCAGCTCGACAGGGTCGGGTTCACCCCTCCACTTT; CDR3 protein: CASSSTGSGSPLHF
D gene: .; clone size: once; J gene: TRBJ1-3; V gene: TRBV7-2; CDR3 DNA: TGTGCCAGCAGCTTAGTTAACATTGGCTCTGGAAACACCATATATTTT; CDR3 protein: CASSLVNIGSGNTIYF
D gene: TRBD1; clone size: once; J gene: TRBJ2-1; V gene: TRBV5-4; CDR3 DNA: TGTGCCAGCAGCCCCACAGGGGCTCGGGGCTTTTCCTACAATGAGCAGTTCTTC; CDR3 protein: CASSPTGARGFSYNEQFF
D gene: .; clone size: .; J gene: TRBJ2-5; V gene: TRBV11-3; CDR3 DNA: TGTGCCAGCAGCCGTCCCCCCCAAGAGACCCAGTACTTC; CDR3 protein: CASSRPPQETQYF
D gene: TRBD2; clone size: .; J gene: TRBJ2-7; V gene: TRBV11-3; CDR3 DNA: TGTGCCAGCAGCCCGACTAGCAGACCCTACGAGCAGTACTTC; CDR3 protein: CASSPTSRPYEQYF
D gene: .; clone size: .; J gene: TRBJ2-1; V gene: TRBV20-1; CDR3 DNA: TGCAGTGCTACCAAAGGGAGGCAGTTCTTC; CDR3 protein: CSATKGRQFF
D gene: TRBD2; clone size: .; J gene: TRBJ2-3; V gene: TRBV11-3; CDR3 DNA: TGTGCCAGCGCCCTGAGCGGGGAGTCATCAGATACGCAGTATTTT; CDR3 protein: CASALSGESSDTQYF
D gene: .; clone size: once; J gene: TRBJ1-1; V gene: TRBV5-4; CDR3 DNA: TGTGCCAGCAGCTTGGGACACGGGAACACTGAAGCTTTCTTT; CDR3 protein: CASSLGHGNTEAFF
D gene: TRBD1; clone size: .; J gene: TRBJ1-5; V gene: TRBV19; CDR3 DNA: TGTGCCAGTAGTAGGGACAGGGGTCCTCAGCCCCAGCATTTT; CDR3 protein: CASSRDRGPQPQHF
D gene: .; clone size: .; J gene: TRBJ1-1; V gene: TRBV9; CDR3 DNA: TGTGCCAGCAGCGCCCACGACACCCCGAACACTGAAGCTTTCTTT; CDR3 protein: CASSAHDTPNTEAFF
D gene: .; clone size: .; J gene: TRBJ1-1; V gene: TRBV5-1; CDR3 DNA: TGCGCCAGCAGCTTGGCCGGGAGGGATACTGAAGCTTTCTTT; CDR3 protein: CASSLAGRDTEAFF
D gene: .; clone size: .; J gene: TRBJ2-7; V gene: TRBV24-1; CDR3 DNA: TGTGCCACCAGTGATTTCAACAGTCCGGTTGGCGAGCAGTACTTC; CDR3 protein: CATSDFNSPVGEQYF
D gene: TRBD2; clone size: .; J gene: TRBJ2-5; V gene: TRBV9; CDR3 DNA: TGTGCCAGCAGCGCCATCTCCGGGACTAGCATTGAGACCCAGTACTTC; CDR3 protein: CASSAISGTSIETQYF
D gene: TRBD1; clone size: once; J gene: TRBJ2-7; V gene: TRBV7-8; CDR3 DNA: TGTGCCAGCAGCCGAGAAGGGACAGGAAACTACGAGCAGTACTTC; CDR3 protein: CASSREGTGNYEQYF
D gene: TRBD2; clone size: .; J gene: TRBJ2-7; V gene: TRBV6-6; CDR3 DNA: TGTGCCAGCAGCCCAGGACTAGCGGGAGACTACGAGCAGTACTTC; CDR3 protein: CASSPGLAGDYEQYF
D gene: TRBD1; clone size: .; J gene: TRBJ1-2; V gene: TRBV6-2/TRBV6-3; CDR3 DNA: TGTGCCAGCAGCATGGGCCTTGACAGGGCCTATGGCTACACCTTC; CDR3 protein: CASSMGLDRAYGYTF
D gene: .; clone size: .; J gene: TRBJ1-4; V gene: TRBV18; CDR3 DNA: TGTGCCAGCTCACTTACTGGAGGGGCAACTAATGAAAAACTGTTTTTT; CDR3 protein: CASSLTGGATNEKLFF
D gene: TRBD2; clone size: .; J gene: TRBJ2-1; V gene: TRBV7-3; CDR3 DNA: TGTGCCAGCAGCTTGACTAGCGGAGCTAACAATGAGCAGTTCTTC; CDR3 protein: CASSLTSGANNEQFF
D gene: TRBD2; clone size: .; J gene: TRBJ2-7; V gene: TRBV6-2/TRBV6-3; CDR3 DNA: TGTGCCAGCAGTTACTCGATGTCTAGCGGAGGCTACGAGCAGTACTTC; CDR3 protein: CASSYSMSSGGYEQYF
D gene: TRBD1; clone size: .; J gene: TRBJ1-1; V gene: TRBV28; CDR3 DNA: TGTGCCAGCAGTCGGACAGGGGAAACCACTGAAGCTTTCTTT; CDR3 protein: CASSRTGETTEAFF
D gene: TRBD1; clone size: .; J gene: TRBJ2-7; V gene: TRBV7-9; CDR3 DNA: TGTGCCAGCAGCTTTCGGGACAGGGGACGTTACGAGCAGTACTTC; CDR3 protein: CASSFRDRGRYEQYF
D gene: .; clone size: .; J gene: TRBJ2-7; V gene: TRBV7-3; CDR3 DNA: TGTGCCAGCAGCTCCTATTACGACAGCTACGAGCAGTACTTC; CDR3 protein: CASSSYYDSYEQYF
D gene: .; clone size: .; J gene: TRBJ2-2; V gene: TRBV4-1; CDR3 DNA: TGCGCCAGCAGCCAAGGACAGGCCACCGGGGAGCTGTTTTTT; CDR3 protein: CASSQGQATGELFF
D gene: .; clone size: once; J gene: TRBJ1-1; V gene: TRBV5-1; CDR3 DNA: TGCGCCAGCAGCTTCAATAGCGAGGCTGAAGCTTTCTTT; CDR3 protein: CASSFNSEAEAFF
D gene: TRBD1; clone size: .; J gene: TRBJ2-7; V gene: TRBV5-1; CDR3 DNA: TGCGCCAGCAGCTCGACCCTGGGACAGACCTCCAACGAGCAGTACTTC; CDR3 protein: CASSSTLGQTSNEQYF
D gene: TRBD2; clone size: .; J gene: TRBJ2-3; V gene: TRBV6-6; CDR3 DNA: TGTGCCAGTCAAGCGGGGGTGGACACAGATACGCAGTATTTT; CDR3 protein: CASQAGVDTDTQYF
D gene: TRBD2; clone size: .; J gene: TRBJ2-3; V gene: TRBV7-2; CDR3 DNA: TGTGCCAGCGGATCTAGCGGGGGGGCGGGAAATACGCAGTATTTT; CDR3 protein: CASGSSGGAGNTQYF
D gene: TRBD2; clone size: .; J gene: TRBJ2-5; V gene: TRBV7-2; CDR3 DNA: TGTGCCAGCAGCGGCCGGGGGGTGTCAGAGACCCAGTACTTC; CDR3 protein: CASSGRGVSETQYF
D gene: TRBD1; clone size: .; J gene: TRBJ1-2; V gene: TRBV6-5; CDR3 DNA: TGTGCCAGCAGTTACCGGGACAGGGGTGACTATGGCTACACCTTC; CDR3 protein: CASSYRDRGDYGYTF
D gene: .; clone size: once; J gene: TRBJ2-3; V gene: TRBV2; CDR3 DNA: TGTGCCAGCGTGGGCGGACTCAGCCTTACAGATACGCAGTATTTT; CDR3 protein: CASVGGLSLTDTQYF
D gene: .; clone size: .; J gene: TRBJ1-6; V gene: TRBV6-4; CDR3 DNA: TGTGCCAGCAGTGAAGTAGCAGGAGGTCGTTCACCCCTCCACTTT; CDR3 protein: CASSEVAGGRSPLHF
D gene: TRBD1; clone size: .; J gene: TRBJ2-7; V gene: TRBV15; CDR3 DNA: TGTGCCACCAGCAGAGATTCGGACAGGGTAGGAGCCTACGAGCAGTACTTC; CDR3 protein: CATSRDSDRVGAYEQYF
D gene: .; clone size: few; J gene: TRBJ1-1; V gene: TRBV10-3; CDR3 DNA: TGTGCCATCAGGGATACAGGGTTGAGCACTGAAGCTTTCTTT; CDR3 protein: CAIRDTGLSTEAFF
D gene: TRBD1; clone size: .; J gene: TRBJ1-1; V gene: TRBV7-2; CDR3 DNA: TGTGCCAGCAGCCGGACAGGGCTTGAAGCTTTCTTT; CDR3 protein: CASSRTGLEAFF
D gene: TRBD2; clone size: .; J gene: TRBJ2-1; V gene: TRBV30; CDR3 DNA: TGTGCCTGGAATGGACTAGCAAAACACAATGAGCAGTTCTTC; CDR3 protein: CAWNGLAKHNEQFF
D gene: TRBD2; clone size: .; J gene: TRBJ2-3; V gene: TRBV19; CDR3 DNA: TGTGCCAGTAGTATAGGGACTAGCGGTTACACAGATACGCAGTATTTT; CDR3 protein: CASSIGTSGYTDTQYF
D gene: TRBD1; clone size: .; J gene: TRBJ2-7; V gene: TRBV6-5; CDR3 DNA: TGTGCCAGCAGTTACTCGTTGGGACAGGGGTCCTACGAGCAGTACTTC; CDR3 protein: CASSYSLGQGSYEQYF
D gene: TRBD2; clone size: .; J gene: TRBJ2-7; V gene: TRBV4-2; CDR3 DNA: TGTGCCAGCAGCCAAGCAGCCCTTTCGCGGGAGGTCTACGAGCAGTACTTC; CDR3 protein: CASSQAALSREVYEQYF